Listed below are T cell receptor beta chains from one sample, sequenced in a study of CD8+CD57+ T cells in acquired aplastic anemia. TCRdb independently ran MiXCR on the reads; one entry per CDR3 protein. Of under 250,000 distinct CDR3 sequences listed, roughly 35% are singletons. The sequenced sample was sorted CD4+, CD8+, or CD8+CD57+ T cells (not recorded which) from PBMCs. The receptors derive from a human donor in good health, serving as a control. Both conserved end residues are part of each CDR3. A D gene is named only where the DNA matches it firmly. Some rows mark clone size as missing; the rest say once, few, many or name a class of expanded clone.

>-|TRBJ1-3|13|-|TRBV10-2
TGCGCCAGCGGTGAGAATAGGGGAAACACCATATATTTT
CASGENRGNTIYF
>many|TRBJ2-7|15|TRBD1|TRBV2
TGTGCCAGCAACCCAGGGACAGGGCTCTCCTACGAGCAGTACTTC
CASNPGTGLSYEQYF
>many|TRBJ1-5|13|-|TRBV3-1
TGTGCCAGCAGCCAAGATAGGGATCAGCCCCAGCATTTT
CASSQDRDQPQHF
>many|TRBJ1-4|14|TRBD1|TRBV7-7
TGTGCCAGCAGCCTAGACAGGGACGAGGCAAAACTGTTTTTT
CASSLDRDEAKLFF
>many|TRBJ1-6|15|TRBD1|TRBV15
TGTGCCACCAGCACTAGGGGGACAGGGGCCTCACCCCTCCACTTT
CATSTRGTGASPLHF
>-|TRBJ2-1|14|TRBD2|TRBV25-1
TGTGCCAGCAGCTATGGGACTAGATACAATGAGCAGTTCTTC
CASSYGTRYNEQFF
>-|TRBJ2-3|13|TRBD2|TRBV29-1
TGCAGCGTGACTAGCGGGGGCACAGATACGCAGTATTTT
CSVTSGGTDTQYF
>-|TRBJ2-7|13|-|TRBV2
TGTGCCAGCTTCCCGTCAGACTCCTACGAGCAGTACTTC
CASFPSDSYEQYF
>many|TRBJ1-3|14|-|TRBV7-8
TGTGCCAGCAGCCCAGATATCTCTGGAAACACCATATATTTT
CASSPDISGNTIYF
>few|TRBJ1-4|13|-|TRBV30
TGTGCCTGCCAGGGGTCGACTAATGAAAAACTGTTTTTT
CACQGSTNEKLFF
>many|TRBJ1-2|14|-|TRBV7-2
TGTGCCAGCAGCTTAGAGGTCGGGACCTATGGCTACACCTTC
CASSLEVGTYGYTF
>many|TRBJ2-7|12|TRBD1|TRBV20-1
TGCAGTGCTCTCAGACAGGGTCACGAGCAGTACTTC
CSALRQGHEQYF
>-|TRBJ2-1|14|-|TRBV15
TGTGCCACCAGCAGTGATGGGGGGATCCATGAGCAGTTCTTC
CATSSDGGIHEQFF
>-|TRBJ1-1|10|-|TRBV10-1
TGCGCCAGCGGGCAGAAGGGGGCTTTCTTT
CASGQKGAFF
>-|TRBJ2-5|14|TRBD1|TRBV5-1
TGCGCCAGCAGCCTGACAGGGGGCGCGGAGACCCAGTGCTTC
CASSLTGGAETQCF
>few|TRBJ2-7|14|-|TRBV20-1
TGCAGTGCTAGTCCCCTTCAAATTACCTACGAGCAGTACTTC
CSASPLQITYEQYF
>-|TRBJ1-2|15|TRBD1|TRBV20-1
TGCGGTGCTGGGAGGACAGGATCTGTTAACTATGGCTACACCTTC
CGAGRTGSVNYGYTF
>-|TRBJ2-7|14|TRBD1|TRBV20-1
TGCAGTGCTAGGGACAGGGGGCTTTGGAGCGAGCAGTACTTC
CSARDRGLWSEQYF
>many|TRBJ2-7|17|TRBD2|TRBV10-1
TGCGCCAGCAGTGGCCCCGGACTAGCGGGGAATGCCTACGAGCAGTACTTC
CASSGPGLAGNAYEQYF
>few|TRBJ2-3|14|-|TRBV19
TGTGCCAGTAGCTCAATCGGGGTTGGAGATATGCAGTACTTT
CASSSIGVGDMQYF
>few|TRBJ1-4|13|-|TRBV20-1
TGCAGTGCTAGTGGGGGACTTGGCGAAAAACTGTTTTTT
CSASGGLGEKLFF
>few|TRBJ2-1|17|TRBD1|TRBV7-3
TGTGCCAGCAGCTTAATCAAGGCAGGGGGTATTGGGCATGAGCAGTTCTTC
CASSLIKAGGIGHEQFF
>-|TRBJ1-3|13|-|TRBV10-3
TGTGCCTACCGACAGGCATCTGGAAACACCATATATTTT
CAYRQASGNTIYF
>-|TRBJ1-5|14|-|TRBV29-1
TGCAGCGCAAAAACCGGGTCCCTCACAGATACGCAGCATTTT
CSAKTGSLTDTQHF
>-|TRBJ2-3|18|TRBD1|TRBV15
TGTGCCACCAGCAGAGCCCCCTGGCGACAGGGCCCCACAGATACGCAGTATTTT
CATSRAPWRQGPTDTQYF
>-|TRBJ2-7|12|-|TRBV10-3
TGTGCCATCAGTGAGTCGGGAGTAACACTAACCTTC
CAISESGVTLTF
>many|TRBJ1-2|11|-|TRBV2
TGTGCCAGCTTACAGGGTCTCAGCTACACCTTC
CASLQGLSYTF
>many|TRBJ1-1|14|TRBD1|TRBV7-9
TGTGCCAGCAGCCACAGGACAGGGAACACTGAAGCTTTCTTT
CASSHRTGNTEAFF
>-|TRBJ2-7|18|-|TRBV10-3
TGTGCCATCAGTGAGTCGACTGCAGCGGAGCCATCGACCTACGAGCAGTACTTC
CAISESTAAEPSTYEQYF
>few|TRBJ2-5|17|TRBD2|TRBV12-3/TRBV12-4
TGTGCCAGCAGTCCCGGGGTGCGCGGGGGGGCTTGGGAGACCCAGTACTTC
CASSPGVRGGAWETQYF
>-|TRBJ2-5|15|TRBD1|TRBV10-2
TGCGCCAGCAGTGAGAGGACAGGGTACCAAGAGACCCAGTACTTC
CASSERTGYQETQYF
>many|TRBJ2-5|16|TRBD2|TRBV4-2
TGTGCCAGCAGCCAAGAAGGCGGGAGGTCCCAAGAGACCCAGTACTTC
CASSQEGGRSQETQYF
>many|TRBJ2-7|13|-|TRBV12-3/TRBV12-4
TGTGCCAGCAGCCCTAGCGCAGTCCACGAGCAGTACTTC
CASSPSAVHEQYF
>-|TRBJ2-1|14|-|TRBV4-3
TGCGCCAGCAGCCAAGGCGGCTTAGTCAATGAGCAGTTCTTC
CASSQGGLVNEQFF
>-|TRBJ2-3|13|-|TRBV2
TGTGCCAGCAGCGTAGAAGGGTTTAATGAGCAGTATTTT
CASSVEGFNEQYF
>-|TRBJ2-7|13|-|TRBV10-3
TGTGCCATGAAGAGGGAAGGCTCCTACGAGCAGTACTTC
CAMKREGSYEQYF
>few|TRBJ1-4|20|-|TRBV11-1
TGTGCCAGCAGCCTTGCGCTCCCGGGACTCATCGGAGGTGCTAATGAAAAACTGTTTTTT
CASSLALPGLIGGANEKLFF
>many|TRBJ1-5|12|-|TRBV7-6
TGTGCCAGCAGCTCCTACAGCGAGCCCCAGCATTTT
CASSSYSEPQHF
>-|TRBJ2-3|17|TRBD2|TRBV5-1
TGCGCCAGCAGCCAAGGACTAGCGGGGGGGAACACAGATACGCAGTATTTT
CASSQGLAGGNTDTQYF
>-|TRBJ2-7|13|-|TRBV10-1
TGCGCCAGCAGTCGGCAGCCAGCCTACGAGCAGTACTTC
CASSRQPAYEQYF
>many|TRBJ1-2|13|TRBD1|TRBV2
TGTGCCAGCAGTTGGGACAGCAACTATGGCTACACCTTC
CASSWDSNYGYTF
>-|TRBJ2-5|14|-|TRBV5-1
TGCGCCACGCGTCCTGGGGGGGCGAGGGAGACCCAGTACTTC
CATRPGGARETQYF
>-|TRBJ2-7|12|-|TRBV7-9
TGTGCCAGCAGCTACGACATATACGAGCAGTACTTC
CASSYDIYEQYF
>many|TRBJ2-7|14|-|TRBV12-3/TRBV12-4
TGTGCCAGCAGTTTAGTAACAGGGTACTACGAGCAGTACTTC
CASSLVTGYYEQYF
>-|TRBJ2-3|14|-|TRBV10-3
TGTGCCTGTGGCCCGGGCCTAGGCACAGATACGCAGTATTTT
CACGPGLGTDTQYF
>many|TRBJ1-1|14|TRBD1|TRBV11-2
TGTGCCAGCAGCTTAAGGGACAGGAACACTGAAGCTTTCTTT
CASSLRDRNTEAFF
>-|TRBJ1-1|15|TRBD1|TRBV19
TGTGCCAGTAGTGCCGGCGGGACAGCGAACACTGAAGCTTTCTTT
CASSAGGTANTEAFF
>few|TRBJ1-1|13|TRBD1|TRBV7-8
TGTGCCAGCAGTTTAGGGACAGGGTTTGAAGCTTTCTTT
CASSLGTGFEAFF